The 16 T cell receptor beta chains in this list originate from one sample, sequenced in a study of blood T cell repertoires in COVID-19. Produced via immunoSEQ multiplex PCR; TCRdb's table is partial and in-frame only. The sample lists approximately 290,000 clones, nearly 90% occurring once. Specimen: PBMCs or T cells enriched from blood (not recorded which). These receptors originate from a woman aged 18-29 years with acute COVID-19.

CDR3 DNA sequence: TGTGCCACCAGTGACCAGGGAACTGGGGCCAACGTCCTGACTTTC. This codes for CATSDQGTGANVLTF. The gene calls are TRBV24-1 and TRBJ2-6; D perhaps matches TRBD1 (5 bases). The V gene's germline CDR1 is KGHDR and CDR2 SFDVKD. The CDR3 contains 15 residues. The V and J ends lost 4 bases and 2 bases respectively, with 8 bases between them.

This clone occurred a few times. The sample holds other DNA sequences that translate to the same CDR3. The chain links TRBV28 to TRBJ1-1; D is unclear. Germline V CDR1 and CDR2: MDHEN, SYDVKM. This CDR3 is built from 13 residues. V was clipped by 1 base and J by 1 base, with 4 bases between them. CDR3 sequence (DNA): TGTGCCAGCAGTTTATCGGGGAACACTGAAGCTTTCTTT. It codes for CASSLSGNTEAFF. The variable domain in full, with the rest retrieved from reference TRBV28 and TRBJ1-1, is DVKVTQSSRYLVKRTGEKVFLECVQDMDHENMFWYRQDPGLGLRLIYFSYDVKMKEKGDIPEGYSVSREKKERFSLILESASTNQTSMYLCASSLSGNTEAFFGQGTRLTVV.

This chain links TRBV28 with TRBJ2-1, with 8 bases matching TRBD2. After removal of 7 bases from V and 5 bases from J, the junction contained 10 bases not matched to a gene. CDR3 length equals 15 residues. The germline V gene has CDR1 MDHEN and CDR2 SYDVKM. Here the CDR3 DNA reads TGTGCCAGCAAAATAGCGGGAAGAGCTAACAATGAGCAGTTCTTC. Translated: CASKIAGRANNEQFF. Filled out from reference TRBV28 and TRBJ2-1, the complete variable domain reads DVKVTQSSRYLVKRTGEKVFLECVQDMDHENMFWYRQDPGLGLRLIYFSYDVKMKEKGDIPEGYSVSREKKERFSLILESASTNQTSMYLCASKIAGRANNEQFFGPGTRLTVL.

This chain links TRBV5-6 with TRBJ1-1, with TRBD1 matching 8 bases. There are 14 residues in the CDR3. After removal of 4 bases from V and 10 bases from J, the junction contained 12 bases not matched to a gene. Germline CDR1 and CDR2: SGHDT and YYEEEE. As DNA, the CDR3 is TGTGCCAGCAGCCGAGGACAGGGTAACTTCGTAGCTTTCTTT. Translated: CASSRGQGNFVAFF.

The chain uses TRBV30 and TRBJ1-2; maybe TRBD1 (5 bases). Germline CDR1 reads GTSNPN; CDR2 reads SVGIG (reference sequence). CDR3 length equals 13 residues. Trimming cost V 1 base and J 6 bases, with 12 bases left between them. The CDR3 coding sequence is TGTGCCTGGAGTGATGGGTCAGGGCATGGCTACACCTTC. Translated, it gives CAWSDGSGHGYTF.

The rearrangement uses TRBV19 and TRBJ1-1; D gene unclear. Germline-derived CDR1 and CDR2 are LNHDA and SQIVND (reference sequence). CDR3 length: 15 residues. Trimming shortened V by 1 base and J by 0 bases, and 9 bases separated the two germline ends. The CDR3 loop is CASSIAGAMNTEAFF. CDR3 DNA: TGTGCCAGTAGTATAGCGGGTGCCATGAACACTGAAGCTTTCTTT.

This rearrangement joins TRBV9 to TRBJ2-2; 10 nucleotides line up with TRBD2. The junction had 2 bases not matched to a gene; V was cut back by 2 bases and J by 4 bases. The CDR3 length is 15 residues. The germline V gene encodes CDR1 SGDLS and CDR2 YYNGEE. DNA for the CDR3: TGTGCCAGCAGCGTCAGCGGGAGGGGCACCGGGGAGCTGTTTTTT. Translation gives CASSVSGRGTGELFF.

This clone was found once. This rearrangement joins TRBV5-1 to TRBJ2-3, with D uncertain. Germline assignment: CDR1 SGHRS and CDR2 YFSETQ. The CDR3 spans 11 residues. V lost 4 bases and J 3 bases, leaving 3 bases between the germline ends. The CDR3 region is CASSVTDTQYF. In nucleotides, the CDR3 is TGCGCCAGCAGCGTAACAGATACGCAGTATTTT.

The chain couples TRBV12-3 or TRBV12-4 to TRBJ1-6; D unresolved. V was pared by 3 bases and J by 9 bases, with 9 bases between. The CDR3 contains 13 residues. In DNA, the CDR3 is TGTGCCAGCAGTTTCACCCACTCTTCACCCCTCCACTTT. Encoded protein: CASSFTHSSPLHF.

CDR3 DNA: TGTGCCAGTACCATTTCCAGGGGCACTGGTGGCTACACCTTC. Protein: CASTISRGTGGYTF. The chain combines TRBV19 with TRBJ1-2, with D possibly matching TRBD1 (6 bases). The CDR3 is made up of 14 amino acids. Trimming took off 7 bases at V and 7 bases at J, with 19 bases between the two ends. Germline V gene data show CDR1 as LNHDA and CDR2 as SQIVND (reference sequence).

The CDR3 sequence: CAWSVQPYNEQFF. The DNA for the CDR3 is TGTGCCTGGAGTGTACAGCCCTACAATGAGCAGTTCTTC. The rearrangement uses TRBV30 and TRBJ2-1; D uncertain. Germline loops: CDR1 GTSNPN, CDR2 SVGIG (reference sequence). CDR3 length: 13 amino acids. Trimming shortened V by 0 bases and J by 2 bases, and 5 bases separated the two germline ends.

This chain uses TRBV5-1 with TRBJ2-3, with D uncertain. The CDR3 sequence is 12 residues long. Trimming removed 0 bases at V and 6 bases at J, with 5 bases between. Germline assignment: CDR1 SGHRS and CDR2 YFSETQ. The CDR3 region is CASSLEEDTQYF. CDR3 nucleotide sequence: TGCGCCAGCAGCTTGGAAGAGGATACGCAGTATTTT.

The chain has TRBV5-1 and TRBJ2-7, with 9 bases that match TRBD2. In germline, CDR1 is SGHRS, CDR2 YFSETQ. CDR3 length: 15 amino acids. J lost 6 bases, V lost 0 bases, and 7 bases had no gene match. DNA of the CDR3: TGCGCCAGCAGCTTGGTAGCTAGCGGGATCAGCGAGCAGTACTTC. It codes for CASSLVASGISEQYF.

The rearrangement links TRBV11-2 to TRBJ2-2; tentatively, D is TRBD2 (6 bases). Trimming removed 6 bases from V and 3 bases from J, with 17 bases in between. In germline, CDR1 is SGHAT, CDR2 FQNNGV. The CDR3 has 16 residues. CDR3 bases: TGTGCCAGCAGTTACGGGGGTGGGGTAGACACCGGGGAGCTGTTTTTT. It yields the protein CASSYGGGVDTGELFF.

Only a few counts were recorded for this clone. The chain is built from TRBV30 and TRBJ2-7; 9 bases align to TRBD2. The CDR3 has 15 amino acids. V gave up 5 bases and J gave up 7 bases; unmatched junction bases: 15. CDR1 and CDR2 from the germline V gene are GTSNPN and SVGIG (reference sequence). The CDR3 loop reads CAWGGGLAPEREQYF. The CDR3 DNA follows: TGTGCCTGGGGCGGAGGACTAGCGCCGGAGAGAGAGCAGTACTTC.

This rearrangement joins TRBV19 to TRBJ2-7, with TRBD1 matching over 10 bases. The V and J ends lost 9 bases and 3 bases, in that order; junction bases with no gene match: 5. This CDR3 contains 13 residues. The V gene's germline CDR1 is LNHDA and CDR2 SQIVND (reference sequence). The CDR3 DNA is TGTGCCAGCTCGGGACAGGGGAACTACGAGCAGTACTTC. As protein: CASSGQGNYEQYF.